This is a list of T cell receptor beta chains from one sample in a study of cytomegalovirus exposure and HLA in healthy donors. The method was immunoSEQ multiplex PCR; TCRdb's version includes in-frame clones alone and lacks a portion of them. Of some 150,000 clones listed, around 80% were seen once; the top ten hold 3.5% to 5.5%. Source material: PBMCs. These TCRs come from a man between 35 and 55 years old in good health and CMV-seronegative. Both conserved end residues are part of each CDR3. A D gene is named only where the DNA matches it firmly. The size of a clone is reported for some rows only, either as once, few or many, or as a class for expanded clones.

D gene,V gene,J gene,clone size,CDR3 protein,CDR3 DNA
NA,TRBV11-2,TRBJ2-5,NA,CASSLSLGPETQYF,TGTGCCAGCAGCCTATCACTAGGTCCCGAGACCCAGTACTTC
NA,TRBV7-2,TRBJ1-2,NA,CASSRGGYGYGYTF,TGTGCCAGCAGCCGGGGGGGGTATGGCTATGGCTACACCTTC
NA,TRBV9,TRBJ2-2,NA,CASSVELAGTGELFF,TGTGCCAGCAGCGTAGAACTAGCCGGGACCGGGGAGCTGTTTTTT
NA,TRBV7-2,TRBJ1-5,NA,CASSLERGSQPQHF,TGTGCCAGCAGCTTAGAAAGGGGAAGTCAGCCCCAGCATTTT
NA,TRBV7-9,TRBJ2-7,NA,CASSLGDGWELEQYF,TGTGCCAGCAGCTTGGGCGATGGGTGGGAGCTCGAGCAGTACTTC
NA,TRBV29-1,TRBJ1-2,once,CSVEEGGATYGYTF,TGCAGCGTTGAAGAGGGGGGGGCAACCTATGGCTACACCTTC
NA,TRBV14,TRBJ2-2,NA,CASSQARNTGELFF,TGTGCCAGCAGCCAGGCAAGGAACACCGGGGAGCTGTTTTTT
TRBD2,TRBV9,TRBJ2-3,NA,CASSVAGGSTDTQYF,TGTGCCAGCTCGGTAGCGGGGGGGAGCACAGATACGCAGTATTTT
NA,TRBV19,TRBJ1-6,NA,CASSGGQTQGSPLHF,TGTGCCAGTAGTGGAGGACAGACGCAAGGTTCACCCCTCCACTTT
TRBD1,TRBV6-5,TRBJ2-1,NA,CASSFGTGLNEQFF,TGTGCCAGCAGTTTTGGGACAGGATTGAATGAGCAGTTCTTC
NA,TRBV18,TRBJ2-2,NA,CASSPPTSNTGELFF,TGTGCCAGCTCCCCCCCTACTTCGAACACCGGGGAGCTGTTTTTT
NA,TRBV5-8,TRBJ1-5,NA,CASGHYSTSNQPQHF,TGTGCCAGCGGGCATTATTCTACCAGCAATCAGCCCCAGCATTTT
TRBD1,TRBV27,TRBJ2-7,few,CASSPRDSISYEQYF,TGTGCCAGCAGTCCCCGGGACAGCATTTCTTACGAGCAGTACTTC
NA,TRBV11-3,TRBJ1-1,NA,CASSFSGSNTEAFF,TGTGCCAGCAGCTTTAGCGGGTCGAACACTGAAGCTTTCTTT
TRBD1,TRBV2,TRBJ2-5,NA,CASRQQGPGETQYF,TGTGCCAGCAGACAACAGGGGCCAGGGGAGACCCAGTACTTC
NA,TRBV6-5,TRBJ1-4,NA,CASSSRQPTNEKLFF,TGTGCCAGCAGTTCCCGACAGCCAACTAATGAAAAACTGTTTTTT
TRBD1,TRBV5-1,TRBJ2-7,NA,CASRRVTGIDEQYF,TGCGCCAGCAGGCGAGTGACAGGGATCGACGAGCAGTACTTC
NA,TRBV12-2,TRBJ2-1,NA,CASRSGGSYNEQFF,TGTGCAAGTCGCTCCGGGGGGTCCTACAATGAGCAGTTCTTC
NA,TRBV6-6,TRBJ1-1,NA,CASSYLGANTEAFF,TGTGCCAGCAGTTACCTTGGGGCGAACACTGAAGCTTTCTTT
NA,TRBV7-3,TRBJ2-3,once,CASSSTGLVTDTQYF,TGTGCCAGCAGCTCCACGGGACTTGTCACAGATACGCAGTATTTT
TRBD1,TRBV5-1,TRBJ2-5,NA,CASSSGQRKETQYF,TGCGCCAGCAGCTCGGGACAGAGAAAAGAGACCCAGTACTTC
TRBD1,TRBV7-8,TRBJ2-7,NA,CASSSAGTGVGEQYF,TGTGCCAGCAGCTCTGCCGGGACAGGGGTGGGCGAGCAGTACTTC
NA,TRBV5-4,TRBJ2-5,NA,CASSLPQEETQYF,TGTGCCAGCAGCTTGCCACAGGAAGAGACCCAGTACTTC
TRBD2,TRBV6-4,TRBJ2-3,few,CASSDSNSGGADTQYF,TGTGCCAGCAGTGACTCGAACAGCGGGGGGGCAGATACGCAGTATTTT
NA,TRBV29-1,TRBJ2-1,NA,CSVGAPPSWEQFF,TGCAGCGTTGGGGCCCCTCCTTCATGGGAGCAGTTCTTC
NA,TRBV6-5,TRBJ2-2,NA,CASTGGAGGELFF,TGTGCCAGCACGGGGGGCGCCGGCGGGGAGCTGTTTTTT
NA,TRBV11-3,TRBJ2-3,NA,CASSLRKSRGATDTQYF,TGTGCCAGCAGCTTACGAAAGAGCAGGGGGGCCACAGATACGCAGTATTTT
NA,TRBV30,TRBJ1-1,NA,CAWSPTGTEAFF,TGTGCCTGGAGCCCTACGGGCACTGAAGCTTTCTTT